This T cell receptor beta chain was identified during a study of T cell repertoires in cytomegalovirus infection. Study-level background: Evidence of both CMV infection and a matching HLA type came from public TCR beta signatures. Study outcomes and limitations: Summed frequency of shared TCR beta families picked out CMV carriers who also had the relevant HLA.

This clonotype was seen a few times. What it recognizes is unknown. TCRdb fed the reads into MiXCR, producing one record per CDR3 protein. Among 630,000 or so distinct CDR3 sequences listed, 20% to 25% were seen once. V was trimmed by 1 base and J by 8 bases, leaving 9 bases between them. The CDR3 sequence is 13 residues long. The chain has TRBV12-3 or TRBV12-4 and TRBJ2-4; tentatively, D is TRBD2 (6 bases). The sequenced sample was CD8+ T cells from PBMCs. The sequence was collected from a human donor in good health (CMV status not recorded). Some clones in this sample may be carry-over from other donors' samples. The CDR3 loop reads CASSLGSGDIQYF. The CDR3 DNA is TGTGCCAGCAGTTTAGGGTCGGGGGACATTCAGTACTTC.